Listed below are T cell receptor beta chains from one sample, sequenced in a study of blood T cell repertoires in COVID-19. TCRdb's copy holds only in-frame clones and misses some; the assay was immunoSEQ multiplex PCR. This sample has approximately 200,000 clones, with roughly 85% found just once. The material sequenced was peripheral blood. Receptors were obtained from a man aged 50 to 60 who had recovered from COVID-19. Both conserved end residues are part of each CDR3.

v_gene	j_gene	CDR3aa
TRBV6-5	TRBJ1-1	CASSYQENTEAFF
TRBV7-2	TRBJ2-7	CASSLEDTYEQYF
TRBV11-2	TRBJ2-1	CASSFELEQFF
TRBV29-1	TRBJ2-5	CSVEKTGGETQYF
TRBV4-1	TRBJ1-2	CASSYTGVVGYTF
TRBV5-1	TRBJ2-7	CASSRTDSGTGAYEQYF
TRBV28	TRBJ1-1	CASPPRRGVNTEAFF
TRBV29-1	TRBJ2-3	CSVLPTGLNTDTQYF
TRBV3-1/TRBV3-2	TRBJ1-4	CASSQGRTKGWDEKLFF
TRBV10-1	TRBJ1-2	CARRTPYGYTF
TRBV12-5	TRBJ1-1	CASGRAANTEAFF
TRBV7-9	TRBJ2-7	CASIYGAAGAYEQYF
TRBV2	TRBJ2-1	CASSPRTSPVGQFF
TRBV5-1	TRBJ2-1	CASSRQRVGGSFEQFF
TRBV12-3/TRBV12-4	TRBJ1-1	CASSKKTESEAFF
TRBV18	TRBJ1-1	CASSPLGSWATEAFF
TRBV4-2	TRBJ2-5	CASSQEGRASGGQETQYF
TRBV10-1	TRBJ2-6	CARGGSTTLGANVLTF
TRBV28	TRBJ1-3	CASSFSGSGNTIYF
TRBV18	TRBJ1-1	CASSPDRGNTEAFF
TRBV7-8	TRBJ2-5	CASSFSLAVKETQYF
TRBV18	TRBJ2-7	CASSPGLAGTHEQYF
TRBV15	TRBJ2-7	CATSRTGSVFYEQYF